Following are 6 T cell receptor beta chains from one sample sequenced in a study of blood T cell repertoires in COVID-19. TCRdb keeps only in-frame clones here, not all; method: immunoSEQ multiplex PCR. The table includes about 44,000 clones, 75% to 90% detected once. The source material was peripheral blood. Source of these receptors: an elderly woman in a cohort sampled during active or convalescent COVID-19.

The chain is built from TRBV9 and TRBJ1-3; D is uncertain. From germline, CDR1 is SGDLS and CDR2 YYNGEE. This CDR3 is 14 amino acids long. The V and J ends lost 1 base and 0 bases respectively, with 5 bases between them. The CDR3 is CASSVFSSGNTIYF. The CDR3 nucleotides read TGTGCCAGCAGCGTATTCAGCTCTGGAAACACCATATATTTT.

V usage is TRBV7-9 and J usage is TRBJ1-4; 9 bases match TRBD1. The ends lost 5 bases at V and 7 bases at J; junction bases unmatched: 5. The CDR3 covers 14 residues. Germline assignment: CDR1 SEHNR and CDR2 FQNEAQ (reference sequence). The CDR3 region is CASSVQGAGEKLFF. CDR3 in DNA: TGTGCCAGCAGCGTACAGGGGGCGGGTGAAAAACTGTTTTTT.

The chain links TRBV9 to TRBJ2-7; TRBD1 matches 7 bases. The V and J ends lost 2 bases and 2 bases, in that order; junction bases with no gene match: 4. The V gene's germline CDR1 is SGDLS and CDR2 YYNGEE. The CDR3 runs 14 residues. As DNA, the CDR3 is TGTGCCAGCAGCGTGAGACAGGGCCCCTACGAGCAGTACTTC. Translation gives CASSVRQGPYEQYF.

The V gene is TRBV7-9, the J gene TRBJ2-3; 11 bases agree with TRBD2. This CDR3 has 19 amino acids. Germline CDR1 SEHNR, CDR2 FQNEAQ (reference sequence). J was trimmed by 2 bases and V by 1 base; bases with no gene match: 11. The chain's CDR3 is CASSLGFGIAGGYTDTQYF. CDR3 sequence (DNA): TGTGCCAGCAGCTTAGGATTCGGGATAGCGGGAGGGTACACAGATACGCAGTATTTT. Variable domain in full (rest from reference TRBV7-9 and TRBJ2-3): DTGVSQNPRHKITKRGQNVTFRCDPISEHNRLYWYRQTLGQGPEFLTYFQNEAQLEKSRLLSDRFSAERPKGSFSTLEIQRTEQGDSAMYLCASSLGFGIAGGYTDTQYFGPGTRLTVL.

The chain is built from TRBV3-1 (or the pseudogene TRBV3-2) and TRBJ2-7, with 11 bases lining up with TRBD2. Per the germline V gene, CDR1 is LGHDT and CDR2 is YNNKEL (reference sequence). Unmatched junction bases numbered 3, after V lost 4 bases and J lost 4 bases. This CDR3 comprises 14 residues. CDR3 region: CASSPTSGSYEQYF. As DNA, the CDR3 is TGTGCCAGCAGCCCAACTAGCGGGAGTTACGAGCAGTACTTC.

The rearrangement uses TRBV27 and TRBJ2-4, with D perhaps TRBD1 (6 bases). The CDR3 loop spans 15 amino acids. The germline V gene encodes CDR1 MNHEY and CDR2 SMNVEV (reference sequence). V was cut by 1 base and J by 6 bases, with 13 bases left in between. CDR3 protein: CASSLFPQGGNIQYF. The CDR3 nucleotides read TGTGCCAGCAGTTTATTTCCCCAAGGGGGAAACATTCAGTACTTC.